The clone carrying this T cell receptor (beta chain) was counted between two and nine times. The antigen is undetermined. This specimen comes from a study of CXCR4 blockade with PD-1 therapy in pancreatic cancer. The method was immunoSEQ multiplex PCR; TCRdb's version includes in-frame clones alone and lacks a portion of them. The sample holds some 3,200 clones, less than 40% seen once. Study observations and caveats: Survival did not correlate with tumor clonality, which averaged about 0.14 versus 0.05. Antigen-specificity overlap of convergent dominant clones remained unconfirmed.

J lost 5 bases, V lost 2 bases, and 6 bases had no gene match. Germline V CDR1 and CDR2: SGHNT, YENEEA. This CDR3 contains 16 residues. Sequenced material: tumor tissue. This rearrangement joins TRBV11-3 to TRBJ2-1; 10 bases are shared with TRBD1. This receptor was obtained from a human donor with pancreatic ductal adenocarcinoma. The DNA of the CDR3 is TGTGCCAGCAGCTTAACCGGGACAGGGGTAGACAATGAGCAGTTCTTC. This codes for CASSLTGTGVDNEQFF.